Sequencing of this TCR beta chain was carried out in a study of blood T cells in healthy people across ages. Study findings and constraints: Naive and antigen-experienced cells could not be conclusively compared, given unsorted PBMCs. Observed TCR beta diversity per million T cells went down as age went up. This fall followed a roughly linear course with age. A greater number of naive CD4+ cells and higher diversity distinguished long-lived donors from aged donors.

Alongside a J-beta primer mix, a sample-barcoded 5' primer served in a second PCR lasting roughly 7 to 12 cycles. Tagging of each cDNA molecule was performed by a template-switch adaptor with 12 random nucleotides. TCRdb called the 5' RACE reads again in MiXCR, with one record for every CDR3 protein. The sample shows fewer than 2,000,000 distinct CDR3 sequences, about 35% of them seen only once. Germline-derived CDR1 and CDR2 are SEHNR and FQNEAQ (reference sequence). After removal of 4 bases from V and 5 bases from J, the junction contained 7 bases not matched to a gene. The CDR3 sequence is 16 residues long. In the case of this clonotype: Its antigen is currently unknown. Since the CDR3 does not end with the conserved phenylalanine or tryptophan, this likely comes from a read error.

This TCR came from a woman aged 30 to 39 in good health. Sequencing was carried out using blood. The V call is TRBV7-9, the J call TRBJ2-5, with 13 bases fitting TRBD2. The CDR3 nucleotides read TGTGCCAGCAGCTCCTTGGAGGGACTAGCGGGGGAGACCCAGTACCTC. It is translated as CASSSLEGLAGETQYL.